This T cell receptor (beta chain) was observed in a study of regulatory T cells in long-lasting Graves disease. Study-wide results and limits: Samples came from peripheral blood alone, without thyroid tissue.

The CDR3 totals 17 residues. Losses at the gene ends were 4 bases for V and 6 bases for J; bases not matched to a gene: 7. The germline CDR1 and CDR2 sequences are SEHNR and FQNEAQ (reference sequence). This clonotype was seen ten or more times. Its cognate antigen is unknown. The authors built TCR beta libraries using iRepertoire HTBI primers and Arm-PCR of CDR3 regions. Each CDR3 protein gets one entry after TCRdb re-called the multiplex PCR reads with MiXCR. Found here are a few hundred thousand distinct CDR3 sequences, 20% of them singletons; the top ten hold more than 11%. Time point noted: newly diagnosed GD, antithyroid drugs for less than 3 months. Making the TCR library involved RNA that had been extracted from PBMCs. The source of the patients was an endocrinology department in Xi'an, China.

Specimen: peripheral blood mononuclear cells (PBMCs), collected at new diagnosis, from a patient treated with antithyroid drugs. The clonotype originates from a female donor with Graves disease. This rearrangement joins TRBV7-9 to TRBJ2-3, with 16 positions matching TRBD2. The CDR3 loop is CASSSNPGLAGGDTQYF. CDR3 DNA: TGTGCCAGCAGCTCCAATCCGGGACTAGCGGGAGGGGATACGCAGTATTTT. The whole variable domain, remainder taken from reference TRBV7-9 and TRBJ2-3, is DTGVSQNPRHKITKRGQNVTFRCDPISEHNRLYWYRQTLGQGPEFLTYFQNEAQLEKSRLLSDRFSAERPKGSFSTLEIQRTEQGDSAMYLCASSSNPGLAGGDTQYFGPGTRLTVL.